This T cell receptor (beta chain) was captured by sequencing in a study of shared clonotypes between healthy human individuals. The ends were cut back, 3 bases at V and 2 bases at J, with 17 bases in the middle. Germline loops: CDR1 KGHSH, CDR2 LQKENI. There are 16 residues in the CDR3. Concerning this clone itself: No antigen is known for it.

Findings and caveats of the study: Compared with clonotypes that all four donors shared, non-shared clonotypes had lower generation probabilities.

Clones were sequenced by immunoSEQ multiplex PCR, and TCRdb holds only the in-frame ones, with some missing. This sample carries approximately 720,000 clones, roughly 70% of them seen once, and the ten largest clones take roughly 1.8%. The V gene is TRBV18, the J gene TRBJ2-7; D possibly corresponds to TRBD2 (6 bases). Sequenced material: memory CD4+ T cells sorted from blood. Subset: CD45RA-negative fraction. This sequence was found in a woman between 25 and 40 years old in good health. CDR3 in amino acids: CASSPQAQRATYEQYF. The CDR3 coding sequence is TGTGCCAGCTCACCGCAAGCCCAGCGGGCTACCTACGAGCAGTACTTC.